This TCR beta chain was identified in a study of neurological immune-mediated disorders. This clonotype was seen many times. CDR3 length equals 14 residues. Germline CDR1 and CDR2: DFQATT and SNEGSKA (reference sequence). With 5 bases removed from V and 3 bases from J, the gap between germline ends came to 14 bases. TCRdb fed the 5' RACE reads into MiXCR, producing one record per CDR3 protein. The repertoire has approximately 45,000 distinct CDR3 sequences, around an eighth of them found once; the top ten carry about an eighth. Time point: longitudinal time-point 3. The TCR was taken from a man younger than 45 in good health. Input material: PBMCs. The gene calls are TRBV20-1 and TRBJ2-4, with D possibly matching TRBD2 (5 bases). CDR3 sequence reads: CSAAWTVGKNIQYF. CDR3 sequence (DNA): TGCAGTGCTGCCTGGACTGTCGGCAAAAACATTCAGTACTTC.